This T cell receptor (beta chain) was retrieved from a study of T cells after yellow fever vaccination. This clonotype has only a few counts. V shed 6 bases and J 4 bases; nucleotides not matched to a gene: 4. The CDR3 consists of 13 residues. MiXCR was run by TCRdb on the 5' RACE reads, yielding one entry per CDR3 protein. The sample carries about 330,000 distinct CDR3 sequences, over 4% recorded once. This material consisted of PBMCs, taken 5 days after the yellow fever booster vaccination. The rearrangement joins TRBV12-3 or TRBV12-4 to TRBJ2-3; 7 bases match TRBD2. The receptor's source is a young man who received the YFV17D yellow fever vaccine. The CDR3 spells CASRRGEADTQYF. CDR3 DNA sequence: TGTGCCAGCAGACGGGGGGAGGCAGATACGCAGTATTTT.